This T cell receptor (beta chain) was captured by sequencing in a study of early T cells in non-severe SARS-CoV-2 infection. In the study overall: Bulk RNA from unsorted whole blood was sequenced; chains were unpaired.

Germline V gene sequence: CDR1 SGHNT, CDR2 YYREEE (reference sequence). V lost 0 bases, J lost 4 bases, and 10 bases lay in between. There are 14 residues in the CDR3. Points on this clonotype: Its antigen is not known.

Points from the study as a whole: CD4 and private specificities were missed by VDJdb matching, which favored anti-spike CD8 responses.

Separate cDNA molecules each had unique molecular identifiers attached to them. TCRdb redid the calling of the 5' RACE reads with MiXCR, one entry per CDR3 protein. The table lists about 100,000 distinct CDR3 sequences, 13% of them singletons, with around 2% in the top ten. The sample taken for sequencing was whole blood. The V and J genes are TRBV5-4 and TRBJ1-2; the D gene is possibly TRBD1 (5 bases). The receptor was derived from an adult who was a healthcare worker with PCR-confirmed SARS-CoV-2 infection or an uninfected control (not recorded which). DNA for the CDR3: TGTGCCAGCAGCTTGGACAGGTCAATCTATGGCTACACCTTC. Protein product: CASSLDRSIYGYTF.